Listed below are T cell receptor beta chains from one sample, sequenced in a study of blood T cell repertoires in COVID-19. The protocol was immunoSEQ multiplex PCR, while the TCRdb copy is restricted to in-frame clones and leaves out a portion. This table holds fewer than 250,000 clones, about 88% found once. The specimen sequenced was peripheral blood. These receptors were taken from a young man with acute or convalescent COVID-19. Each CDR3 is given with its conserved first and last residue. Each record gives: clone size, V gene, J gene, CDR3 protein. The size field is filled for only some rows; it gives once, few, many or a size class.

NA,TRBV6-6,TRBJ2-5,CASTSDYQETQYF
NA,TRBV11-3,TRBJ2-5,CASSLSGEETQYF
NA,TRBV6-1,TRBJ2-1,CASSEIRFRNEQFF
NA,TRBV28,TRBJ1-5,CASSLRGQGRQPQHF
NA,TRBV19,TRBJ1-5,CASLDRSSDQPQHF
NA,TRBV6-4,TRBJ2-1,CASRGTGTNEQFF
NA,TRBV11-2,TRBJ1-2,CASSLDLRGICTF
NA,TRBV19,TRBJ1-1,CASSLERPKNTEAFF
NA,TRBV6-6,TRBJ2-1,CASSYSTGYPTGEQFF
NA,TRBV5-4,TRBJ1-1,CASSLAPGGHTEAFF
NA,TRBV5-1,TRBJ2-7,CASSQDRGYEQYF
NA,TRBV18,TRBJ2-3,CASSPLLSGGSTDTQYF
NA,TRBV19,TRBJ2-1,CASSPNYPPGQGNNEQFF
NA,TRBV5-4,TRBJ1-5,CASTTDGDQPQHF
NA,TRBV5-6,TRBJ2-3,CASSLIAGGTDTQYF
NA,TRBV12-3/TRBV12-4,TRBJ2-1,CATSIDRFKQFF
NA,TRBV3-1/TRBV3-2,TRBJ1-3,CASSQIRAVATGNTIYF
NA,TRBV18,TRBJ2-7,CASSPVGLAGSTYEQYF
NA,TRBV20-1,TRBJ1-1,CSARYPPEAFF
NA,TRBV28,TRBJ2-7,CASTHRGRMWEQYF
once,TRBV7-2,TRBJ2-7,CASSSSSSYEQYF
NA,TRBV9,TRBJ1-6,CASSVTGINSPLHF
NA,TRBV15,TRBJ1-5,CATSTPTGIQPQHF
NA,TRBV6-6,TRBJ1-5,CASSWTTGVAISPQHF
NA,TRBV9,TRBJ2-7,CASSAGQGLGEQYF
NA,TRBV11-2,TRBJ1-6,CASSSQQGNSPLHF
once,TRBV7-3,TRBJ2-7,CASSSRVAGEQYF
NA,TRBV18,TRBJ1-4,CASSPPGGKEKLFF
NA,TRBV9,TRBJ1-2,CASSVGQGYGYTF
NA,TRBV21-1,TRBJ1-1,CASSKIGQGILGTEAFF
NA,TRBV7-8,TRBJ1-5,CASRAGQGVFQPQHF
NA,TRBV7-9,TRBJ1-6,CASSPGQASSPLHF
few,TRBV5-1,TRBJ2-7,CASSLGPVSEQYF
NA,TRBV14,TRBJ1-1,CASSQGTPGTEAFF
NA,TRBV6-1,TRBJ2-7,CASSDSGTLNEQYF
NA,TRBV19,TRBJ2-6,CASISPSGRSSGANVLTF
NA,TRBV19,TRBJ1-4,CASSMRGQNTPGISYEKLFF
NA,TRBV12-3/TRBV12-4,TRBJ1-2,CASSPDRRYGYTF
NA,TRBV6-5,TRBJ2-7,CASRPTRTHTHQYF
NA,TRBV7-9,TRBJ1-2,CASSLMGGVDGYTF
NA,TRBV3-1/TRBV3-2,TRBJ1-2,CASSHFDRGGGYTF
NA,TRBV7-9,TRBJ1-6,CASSLTPGGGFGSPLHF
few,TRBV25-1,TRBJ2-1,CASSDRWDWLYNEQFF
NA,TRBV4-1,TRBJ1-6,CASSQVPVAGSPLHF
NA,TRBV2,TRBJ1-5,CASSEYRGSGNQPQHF
NA,TRBV19,TRBJ2-2,CASSIVGRGRELFF
once,TRBV29-1,TRBJ2-7,CSVQMVTVAGEQYF
NA,TRBV28,TRBJ2-7,CASSPTDSYFYEQYF
NA,TRBV7-3,TRBJ2-1,CASSSRLAGYNEQFF
once,TRBV14,TRBJ2-1,CASSQDYGWAGDVHEQFF
NA,TRBV4-2,TRBJ1-1,CASSLGGIEAFF
NA,TRBV5-1,TRBJ2-7,CASSPGTGSDEQYF
NA,TRBV7-9,TRBJ1-1,CASSLVEVFTEAFF
NA,TRBV6-5,TRBJ1-6,CASSQQGMGSPLHF
NA,TRBV19,TRBJ2-7,CASSLAGFGEQYF
NA,TRBV9,TRBJ1-6,CASSVDETAEVPLHF
NA,TRBV9,TRBJ2-1,CASSVALIPGRALINEQFF
NA,TRBV27,TRBJ2-7,CASSPLGAEQYF
NA,TRBV27,TRBJ1-2,CASRQGHNYGYTF
NA,TRBV27,TRBJ1-2,CASSLVGGQGANYGYTF